The 20 T cell receptor beta chains below come from one sample, sequenced in a study of graft-versus-host responses after intestinal transplantation. Clones were read by immunoSEQ multiplex PCR, and TCRdb kept only the in-frame ones, dropping some. The sample shows 45,000 to 50,000 clones, around 93% of them seen only once. This sample comprised PBMCs, obtained 750 to 850 days after a first intestinal transplant, on the day of a second. The receptors were gathered from a human patient who received an intestinal transplant, so some T cells may come from the graft donor.

J is TRBJ1-1 and V is TRBV19; possibly TRBD1 for D (6 bases). CDR3 length equals 14 residues. Trimming shortened V by 2 bases and J by 6 bases, and 13 bases separated the two germline ends. CDR1 LNHDA and CDR2 SQIVND come from the germline V gene (reference sequence). CDR3 amino acids: CASSIQGGGSEAFF. The CDR3 nucleotides read TGTGCCAGTAGTATACAAGGGGGGGGATCTGAAGCTTTCTTT. The full variable domain, rest sourced from reference TRBV19 and TRBJ1-1, is DGGITQSPKYLFRKEGQNVTLSCEQNLNHDAMYWYRQDPGQGLRLIYYSQIVNDFQKGDIAEGYSVSREKKESFPLTVTSAQKNPTAFYLCASSIQGGGSEAFFGQGTRLTVV.

The rearrangement links TRBV19 to TRBJ1-1, with 9 positions matching TRBD1. Germline loops: CDR1 LNHDA, CDR2 SQIVND (reference sequence). V was pared by 5 bases and J by 5 bases, with 6 bases of the junction left unmatched. This CDR3 is built from 14 residues. The CDR3 region has the DNA TGTGCCAGTAGTCACCGGGACAGGGAGACTGAAGCTTTCTTT. This gives the protein CASSHRDRETEAFF.

This clone appeared a single time. The V and J genes are TRBV19 and TRBJ1-1; TRBD1 might be the D (5 bases). Trimming pared 3 bases from V and 1 base from J, leaving 9 bases between. The V gene's germline CDR1 is LNHDA and CDR2 SQIVND (reference sequence). The CDR3 sequence is 14 residues long. In DNA form, the CDR3 reads TGTGCCAGTAGTATGGGACGGAGGAACACTGAAGCTTTCTTT. Protein: CASSMGRRNTEAFF.

This clone was seen a single time. This chain links TRBV4-2 with TRBJ2-5, with 12 bases fitting TRBD2. The V segment lost 2 bases and the J segment 2 bases; nucleotides outside the gene matches: 6. Germline loops: CDR1 LGHNA, CDR2 YNFKEQ. The CDR3 sequence is 17 residues long. This CDR3 reads CASSQYGTSGLQETQYF. CDR3 in DNA: TGTGCCAGCAGCCAATACGGGACTAGCGGGTTACAAGAGACCCAGTACTTC.

This clone was seen a single time. The V gene is TRBV6-4, the J gene TRBJ2-5, with TRBD1 identical over 8 bases. With the DNA end fitting TRBJ2-7 better, the J assignment may be wrong. Germline CDR1 reads MRHNA; CDR2 reads SNTAGT. The CDR3 is made up of 14 amino acids. This CDR3 is CASSADRGSYEQYF. CDR3 in DNA: TGTGCCAGCAGTGCCGACAGGGGAAGTTACGAGCAGTACTTC.

A single count supports this clone. The chain uses TRBV27 and TRBJ2-7, with 8 bases fitting TRBD2. Per germline, CDR1 MNHEY and CDR2 SMNVEV (reference sequence). CDR3 length: 13 residues. The junction had 2 bases not matched to a gene; V was cut back by 3 bases and J by 4 bases. Here the CDR3 reads CASSLGGRYEQYF. CDR3 in DNA: TGTGCCAGCAGTTTGGGCGGGAGGTACGAGCAGTACTTC.

This rearrangement joins TRBV19 to TRBJ1-1; D not certain. CDR1 is LNHDA and CDR2 is SQIVND in the germline V gene (reference sequence). V shed 6 bases and J shed 0 bases, with 14 bases lying between them. There are 15 residues in the CDR3. The CDR3: CASSKSRTLNTEAFF. The DNA of the CDR3 is TGTGCCAGTAGCAAGAGTCGTACTCTGAACACTGAAGCTTTCTTT.

V is TRBV28 and J is TRBJ1-4; possible D gene TRBD1, 6 bases. Trimming left V 5 bases short and J 5 bases short, with 12 bases between. Germline values: CDR1 MDHEN, CDR2 SYDVKM. The CDR3 is 14 amino acids. The CDR3 DNA follows: TGTGCCAGCAGTCTGGACAGCTTGAATGAAAAACTGTTTTTT. It translates to CASSLDSLNEKLFF.

V gene TRBV30 combines with J gene TRBJ2-2; the match to TRBD2 covers 12 bases. The length of the CDR3 is 17 residues. CDR1 is GTSNPN, CDR2 SVGIG, per germline (reference sequence). The V gene end was trimmed by 3 bases and the J gene end by 6 bases; junction bases not matched to a gene: 11. The CDR3 protein is CAWSLGLAGGSPGELFF. As DNA, the CDR3 is TGTGCCTGGAGCCTAGGGCTAGCGGGAGGGTCTCCCGGGGAGCTGTTTTTT.

The chain couples TRBV28 to TRBJ2-2; D unclear. The CDR3 length is 13 residues. Germline loops: CDR1 MDHEN, CDR2 SYDVKM. Trimming removed 7 bases at V and 6 bases at J, with 12 bases between. Here the CDR3 reads CASTRSVSGELFF. The CDR3 nucleotides read TGTGCCAGCACTCGGAGCGTCTCCGGGGAGCTGTTTTTT.

The gene calls are TRBV19 and TRBJ2-6, with D hard to call. Deletions cut 3 bases from V and 5 bases from J, with 8 bases between. This CDR3 is built from 14 residues. The germline V gene encodes CDR1 LNHDA and CDR2 SQIVND (reference sequence). CDR3 region: CASSMDRRANVLTF. CDR3 sequence (DNA): TGTGCCAGTAGTATGGATCGGAGGGCCAACGTCCTGACTTTC.

The V call is TRBV7-9, the J call TRBJ2-6; 9 bases line up with TRBD1. Trimming cost V 5 bases and J 4 bases; bases outside gene matches: 12. CDR1 and CDR2 (germline): SEHNR, FQNEAQ (reference sequence). The CDR3 spans 18 residues. CDR3 in amino acids: CASSLWTGVVSGANVLTF. CDR3 DNA: TGTGCCAGCAGCCTTTGGACAGGGGTAGTTTCAGGGGCCAACGTCCTGACTTTC.

The V and J genes are TRBV19 and TRBJ2-2; the match to TRBD2 covers 7 bases. The trim removed 5 bases at V and 3 bases at J, leaving 3 bases unmatched. This CDR3 contains 14 residues. The V gene's germline CDR1 is LNHDA and CDR2 SQIVND (reference sequence). DNA for the CDR3: TGTGCCAGTAGTGTCGCGGGAGACACCGGGGAGCTGTTTTTT. It codes for CASSVAGDTGELFF.

This chain joins TRBV9 and TRBJ2-1; TRBD2 agrees at 11 bases. Germline lookup yields CDR1 SGDLS and CDR2 YYNGEE. This CDR3 spans 15 amino acids. V dropped 5 bases and J dropped 4; count of bases not matched to a gene: 5. In DNA, the CDR3 is TGTGCCAGCAGTGGGGGACTAGCGGCTTACAATGAGCAGTTCTTC. Translation gives CASSGGLAAYNEQFF.

This clone was detected once. CDR3 protein: CASSLGLASSYNEQFF. In nucleotides, the CDR3 is TGTGCCAGTAGTCTAGGACTAGCGAGCTCCTACAATGAGCAGTTCTTC. The chain recombines TRBV19 with TRBJ2-1; 9 positions match TRBD2. The CDR3 is made up of 16 amino acids. CDR1 is LNHDA and CDR2 is SQIVND in the germline V gene (reference sequence). V dropped 5 bases and J dropped 0; count of bases not matched to a gene: 5.

The chain recombines TRBV21-1 with TRBJ2-7; no DNA check was done on the table's D call, TRBD1. TRBV21-1 is annotated as a pseudogene. The CDR3 is 12 amino acids. This CDR3 is CASRDRDREQYF. CDR3 nucleotides: TGTGCCAGCAGGGACAGGGACCGAGAGCAGTACTTC.

The chain links TRBV27 to TRBJ2-3; 8 bases match TRBD2. V shed 6 bases, J shed 7 bases, and the junction held 12 bases outside the gene matches. Germline V gene data show CDR1 as MNHEY and CDR2 as SMNVEV (reference sequence). The length of the CDR3 is 15 residues. The CDR3 protein is CASSPRGAGGYTQYF. The CDR3 DNA follows: TGTGCCAGCAGCCCCCGCGGGGCGGGAGGATATACGCAGTATTTT.

Only one count was recorded for this clone. The DNA of the CDR3 is TGCAGGAAAGGCGGACACTATGGCTACACCTTC. This codes for CRKGGHYGYTF. J is TRBJ1-2 and V is TRBV20-1; D not resolved. CDR1 and CDR2 (germline): DFQATT, SNEGSKA (reference sequence). CDR3 length: 11 amino acids.

This chain links TRBV6-6 with TRBJ2-7, with D possibly being TRBD1 or TRBD2 (5 bases each). The germline V gene has CDR1 MNHNY and CDR2 SVGAGI (reference sequence). The CDR3 is 15 residues long. V dropped 4 bases and J dropped 5 bases, with 18 bases sitting between them. CDR3 protein: CASSSLPGTYHEQYF. CDR3 coding DNA: TGTGCCAGCAGTTCATTACCCGGGACCTACCACGAGCAGTACTTC.

The V gene is TRBV18, the J gene TRBJ1-2; D ambiguous. V lost 6 bases, J lost 2 bases, and 10 bases lay in between. This CDR3 is built from 13 residues. Germline V gene lookup returns CDR1 KGHSH and CDR2 LQKENI. CDR3 sequence: CASSLDGNYGYTF. The CDR3 nucleotides are TGTGCCAGCTCCCTGGACGGGAACTATGGCTACACCTTC.